Below, one T cell receptor beta chain is given with its context. Its matching antigen is unknown. Each sample had two DNA replicates, roughly 0.5 ug blood or approximately 1.5 ug tissue. Assay used: immunoSEQ multiplex PCR; TCRdb lists only in-frame clones, some missing. The repertoire includes some 48,000 clones, around 83% of them detected once, and approximately 1.5% sits in the top ten. These data come from a study of early stage breast cancer tumors. At the level of the study: Most invasive tumors, about 80% of the 16, were ER+/PR+/HER2-. The ER+/PR+/HER2- tumors included roughly 8 ductal and a few lobular carcinomas.

Study-wide results and limits: Compared with adjacent normal breast tissue, tumors showed around 2.7-fold greater T cell density and higher clonality.

V shed 0 bases and J shed 0 bases, with 9 bases lying between them. The CDR3 contains 16 residues. Germline CDR1 SGHNT, CDR2 YYREEE (reference sequence). The sample comprised blood. The sequence came from a person aged 50 to 59 with breast cancer. The J gene is TRBJ1-4, the V gene TRBV5-4; D gene unclear. The CDR3 coding sequence is TGTGCCAGCAGCTTGGGTGTGGGCCCAACTAATGAAAAACTGTTTTTT. Protein sequence: CASSLGVGPTNEKLFF.